These 15 T cell receptor beta chains share one sample of origin, sequenced in a study of T cells generated in artificial thymic organoids. Semi-nested PCR with reverse primers in the TRAC or TRBC constant regions amplified each chain separately. TCRdb processed the 5' RACE reads anew with MiXCR; each CDR3 protein has one entry. This table has several thousand distinct CDR3 sequences, around 36% appearing once. What was sequenced was naive CD8+ T cells from blood. As for subset: CD3+TCRalphabeta+CD8SP T cells; for blood, CD45RO-CCR7+ naive CD8+ T cells. These receptors originate from a human donor who gave cord blood stem cells for thymic organoid culture, a cardiac surgery patient who gave postnatal thymus, or a blood donor (not recorded which).

By sample fraction, this clonotype is medium-sized. The rearrangement links TRBV5-1 to TRBJ2-1; 10 bases map to TRBD1. Losses at the gene ends were 2 bases for V and 9 bases for J; bases not matched to a gene: 8. The CDR3 has 15 residues. The germline V gene encodes CDR1 SGHRS and CDR2 YFSETQ. The DNA of the CDR3 is TGCGCCAGCAGCTTAAAGGGACAGGGGTATCGTGAGCAGTTCTTC. Translating it yields CASSLKGQGYREQFF.

This clonotype is labeled as large. This chain uses TRBV7-9 with TRBJ1-3; the match to TRBD1 covers 7 bases. This CDR3 is built from 16 residues. Unmatched junction bases numbered 7, after V lost 5 bases and J lost 0 bases. The germline gives CDR1 SEHNR, CDR2 FQNEAQ (reference sequence). The CDR3 spells CASSLGQASSGNTIYF. The CDR3 DNA reads TGTGCCAGCAGCCTCGGACAGGCGAGCTCTGGAAACACCATATATTTT.

The V gene is TRBV7-9, the J gene TRBJ1-1, with 7 bases lining up with TRBD1. The junction had 10 bases not matched to a gene; V was cut back by 8 bases and J by 4 bases. This CDR3 is built from 14 residues. Germline V gene sequence: CDR1 SEHNR, CDR2 FQNEAQ (reference sequence). CDR3 residues: CASVWEGAGTEAFF. The CDR3 DNA reads as TGTGCCAGCGTTTGGGAGGGGGCGGGCACTGAAGCTTTCTTT.

CDR3 protein: CASSIEDGYGYTF. In nucleotides, the CDR3 is TGTGCCAGTAGTATCGAGGACGGCTATGGCTACACCTTC. The gene calls are TRBV19 and TRBJ1-2; D gene uncertain. Germline assignment: CDR1 LNHDA and CDR2 SQIVND (reference sequence). The CDR3 loop spans 13 amino acids. Trimming left V 3 bases short and J 4 bases short, with 9 bases between.

V usage is TRBV6-2 or TRBV6-3 and J usage is TRBJ2-7, with unresolved D. Trimming took off 0 bases at V and 1 base at J, with 4 bases between the two ends. The CDR3 is made up of 13 amino acids. Germline values: CDR1 MNHEY, CDR2 SVGEGT. The chain's CDR3 is CASSYSGSYEQYF. DNA for the CDR3: TGTGCCAGCAGTTACTCAGGGTCCTACGAGCAGTACTTC.

Regarding this clonotype: A read error may be the cause here, since a much bigger clone is one base away. J is TRBJ2-7 and V is TRBV9; 7 bases line up with TRBD1. The CDR3 sequence is 13 residues long. Germline-derived CDR1 and CDR2 are SGDLS and YYNGEE. Trimming removed 3 bases from V and 2 bases from J; junction bases left unmatched: 2. The CDR3, as DNA: TGTGCCAGCAGCGCGGACAGGACCTACGAGCAGTACTTC. This translates into CASSADRTYEQYF. Full variable domain (missing parts from reference TRBV9 and TRBJ2-7): DSGVTQTPKHLITATGQRVTLRCSPRSGDLSVYWYQQSLDQGLQFLIQYYNGEERAKGNILERFSAQQFPDLHSELNLSSLELGDSALYFCASSADRTYEQYFGPGTRLTVT.

Only a few counts were recorded for this clonotype. This chain joins TRBV27 and TRBJ1-2, with D perhaps matching TRBD1 (5 bases). This CDR3 region has 12 residues. Germline V CDR1 and CDR2: MNHEY, SMNVEV (reference sequence). With 5 bases removed from V and 8 bases from J, the gap between germline ends came to 12 bases. The CDR3 bases are TGTGCCAGCAGTGGCGGGGGGAGAGGCTACACCTTC. Translating it yields CASSGGGRGYTF.

This clonotype came up a few times. The chain links TRBV15 to TRBJ2-1; D call uncertain. V lost 1 base to trimming and J lost 12 bases, with 16 bases between them. The CDR3 has 14 residues. Germline V lookup: CDR1 LNHNV, CDR2 YYDKDF (reference sequence). CDR3 sequence reads: CATSRGSGATGQFF. CDR3 nucleotides: TGTGCCACCAGCAGAGGGTCAGGTGCGACCGGGCAGTTCTTC.

This clonotype is deemed medium-sized. V and J are TRBV29-1 and TRBJ2-1, with TRBD2 matching over 7 bases. This CDR3 spans 14 amino acids. V was pared by 7 bases and J by 3 bases, with 9 bases of the junction left unmatched. Germline V gene data show CDR1 as SQVTM and CDR2 as ANQGSEA. The DNA of the CDR3 is TGCAGCGCCACCGAGGAGCGGGACTACAATGAGCAGTTCTTC. Its protein product is CSATEERDYNEQFF.

This clonotype has more than one count but fewer than ten. The V gene is TRBV6-6, the J gene TRBJ2-1; 13 bases align to TRBD2. CDR3 size: 15 residues. V was pared by 2 bases and J by 7 bases, with 2 bases of the junction left unmatched. Germline loops: CDR1 MNHNY, CDR2 SVGAGI (reference sequence). CDR3: CASSYLGLAGNEQFF. The CDR3, as DNA: TGTGCCAGCAGTTACCTGGGACTAGCGGGGAATGAGCAGTTCTTC.

This clonotype is termed medium-sized (0.01 to 0.1%). The chain recombines TRBV4-3 with TRBJ1-3, with no clear D. The CDR3 contains 15 residues. Germline V CDR1 and CDR2: LGHNA, YSLEER. V gave up 5 bases and J gave up 0 bases, with 11 bases separating them. CDR3: CASSMDSTSGNTIYF. Written as DNA, the CDR3 is TGCGCCAGCAGCATGGACTCAACCTCTGGAAACACCATATATTTT.

The gene calls are TRBV10-3 and TRBJ2-1; 9 nucleotides align to TRBD1. The CDR3 spans 11 residues. Germline V CDR1 and CDR2: ENHRY, SYGVKD. With 6 bases clipped from V and 12 bases from J, the junction kept 3 bases outside the gene matches. The CDR3 reads CAIRKDRGQFF. In DNA, the CDR3 is TGTGCCATCAGGAAGGACAGGGGGCAGTTCTTC.

This clonotype is medium-sized (0.01 to 0.1%). The rearrangement uses TRBV28 and TRBJ2-7; 9 positions match TRBD1. Germline V CDR1 and CDR2: MDHEN, SYDVKM. The V and J ends lost 3 bases and 5 bases, in that order; junction bases with no gene match: 5. CDR3 length: 14 amino acids. This chain's CDR3 is CASSFTGTGHEQYF. For the CDR3, the DNA is TGTGCCAGCAGTTTCACCGGGACAGGGCACGAGCAGTACTTC.

On this clonotype itself: With a much larger clone just one base away, this may be a read error. This chain connects TRBV4-3 to TRBJ2-2; D possibly corresponds to TRBD2 (7 bases). The CDR3 runs to 17 residues. Germline lookup yields CDR1 LGHNA and CDR2 YSLEER. The CDR3 DNA reads as TGCGCCAGCAGCCAAGATGGGGGGGCGAGGGGGACCGGGGAGCCGTTTTTT. Translated, it gives CASSQDGGARGTGEPFF.

In its sample, this clonotype ranks as medium-sized. The J gene is TRBJ1-6, the V gene TRBV27; TRBD1 matches at 9 bases. The CDR3 runs to 14 residues. Germline V CDR1 and CDR2: MNHEY, SMNVEV (reference sequence). Unmatched junction bases numbered 7, after V lost 6 bases and J lost 10 bases. CDR3 in DNA: TGTGCCAGCAGCCTAAACAGGGGGCAATCACCCCTCCACTTT. The encoded protein is CASSLNRGQSPLHF.